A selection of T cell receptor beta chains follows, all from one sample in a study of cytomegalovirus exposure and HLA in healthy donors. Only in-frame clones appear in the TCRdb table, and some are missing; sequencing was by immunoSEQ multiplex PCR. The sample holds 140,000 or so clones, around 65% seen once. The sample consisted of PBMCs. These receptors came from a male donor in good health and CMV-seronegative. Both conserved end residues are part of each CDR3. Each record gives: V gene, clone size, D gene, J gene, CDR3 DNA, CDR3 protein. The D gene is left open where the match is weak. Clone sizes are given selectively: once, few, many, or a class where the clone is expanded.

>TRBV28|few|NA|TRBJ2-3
TGTGCCAGCAGTCTTCAGTACCGAGGGAAGCGGGGCACAGATACGCAGTATTTT
CASSLQYRGKRGTDTQYF
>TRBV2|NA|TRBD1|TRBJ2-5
TGTGCCAGCAATCTAGGACAGGGGGTGCCCAAGACTCAGTACTTC
CASNLGQGVPKTQYF
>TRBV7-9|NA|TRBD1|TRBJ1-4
TGTGCCAGCAGCTCGGAGGGACAGGGGGCGAAGGAAAAACTGTTTTTT
CASSSEGQGAKEKLFF
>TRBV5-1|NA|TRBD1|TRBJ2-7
TGCGCCAGCAGCTTGAGGGTGTGGGGACAGGGAGAAAACTACGAGCAGTACTTC
CASSLRVWGQGENYEQYF
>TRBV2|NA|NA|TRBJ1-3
TGTGCCAGCAGTCTAAGGGGCGTGGACACCATATATTTT
CASSLRGVDTIYF
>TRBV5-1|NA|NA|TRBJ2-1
TGCGCCAGCAGCTTGCCGACCTCTTCTGCGGCCGGGAATGAGCAGTTCTTC
CASSLPTSSAAGNEQFF
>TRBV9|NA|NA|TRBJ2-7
TGTGCCAGCAGCGCCCCGGGATCAAGCTCGCTCTACGAGCAGTACTTC
CASSAPGSSSLYEQYF
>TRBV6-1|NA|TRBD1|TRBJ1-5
TGTGCCAGCGGGGACAGGGAAAATCAGCCCCAGCATTTT
CASGDRENQPQHF
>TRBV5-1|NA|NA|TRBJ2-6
TGCGCCAGCAGCTTGGAAAACAGGGTTTTCTCTGGGGCCAACGTCCTGACTTTC
CASSLENRVFSGANVLTF
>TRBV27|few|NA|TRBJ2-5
TGTGCCAGCAGCCTCAGGGGCCAAGAGACCCAGTACTTC
CASSLRGQETQYF
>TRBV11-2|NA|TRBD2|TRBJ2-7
TGTGCCAGCAGCTTAGTTGCGGGGGCCTACGAGCAGTACTTC
CASSLVAGAYEQYF
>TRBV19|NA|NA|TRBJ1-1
TGTGCCAGTAGTATAGTAGGGGACACTGAAGCTTTCTTT
CASSIVGDTEAFF
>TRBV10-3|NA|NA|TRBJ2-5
TGTGCCATCAGTAAACAGGACACAGAGGTGCTAGAGACCCAGTACTTC
CAISKQDTEVLETQYF
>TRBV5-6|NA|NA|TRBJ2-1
TGTGCCAGCAGCACCCTCGACGGGTACAATGAGCAGTTCTTC
CASSTLDGYNEQFF
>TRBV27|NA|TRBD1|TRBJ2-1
TGTGCCAGCAGTTTATTGGCCGGGACAGGTGGGGTCTCCTACAATGAGCAGTTCTTC
CASSLLAGTGGVSYNEQFF